These 14 T cell receptor beta chains share one sample of origin, sequenced in a study of blood T cell repertoires in COVID-19. Repertoires were generated with immunoSEQ multiplex PCR, while TCRdb's copy carries only in-frame clones and drops some. The table lists over 110,000 clones, 75% to 90% of them singletons. The sample comprised PBMCs or T cells enriched from blood (not recorded which). Receptors originate from a man between 50 and 59 years old in a cohort exposed to, infected with or recovered from COVID-19 (not recorded which).

This CDR3 is CASSWTGVSTDTQYF. The CDR3 nucleotides are TGCGCCAGCAGCTGGACAGGAGTTAGCACAGATACGCAGTATTTT. This chain uses TRBV5-1 with TRBJ2-3; TRBD1 matches 7 bases. Germline V lookup: CDR1 SGHRS, CDR2 YFSETQ. V trimming: 3 bases; J trimming: 0 bases; junction bases outside the gene matches: 4. This CDR3 comprises 15 residues. Complete variable domain (other parts from reference TRBV5-1 and TRBJ2-3): KAGVTQTPRYLIKTRGQQVTLSCSPISGHRSVSWYQQTPGQGLQFLFEYFSETQRNKGNFPGRFSGRQFSNSRSEMNVSTLELGDSALYLCASSWTGVSTDTQYFGPGTRLTVL.

The DNA for the CDR3 is TGTGCCAGCAGAGAAGGACAATTTGAAGCTTTCTTT. Translation gives CASREGQFEAFF. This rearrangement joins TRBV6-6 to TRBJ1-1, with D possibly TRBD1 on 5 matching bases. The CDR3 runs 12 residues. Deletions cut 6 bases from V and 7 bases from J, with 12 bases between. CDR1 and CDR2 from the germline V gene are MNHNY and SVGAGI (reference sequence).

The chain is built from TRBV5-1 and TRBJ1-6; the match to TRBD1 covers 7 bases. The V segment lost 2 bases and the J segment 8 bases; nucleotides outside the gene matches: 4. Germline-derived CDR1 and CDR2 are SGHRS and YFSETQ. CDR3 size: 14 residues. The CDR3 region is CASSFDRVDSPLHF. CDR3 nucleotides: TGCGCCAGCAGCTTTGACAGGGTTGATTCACCCCTCCACTTT.

The sample holds many counts of this clone. The chain has TRBV5-6 and TRBJ1-3; TRBD1 might be the D (5 bases). Germline V gene lookup returns CDR1 SGHDT and CDR2 YYEEEE. CDR3 size: 16 residues. The V gene lost 4 bases and the J gene lost 3 bases, with 17 bases spanning the gap. As DNA, the CDR3 is TGTGCCAGCAGCCCCCCAGGGCTTCAACTTGGAAACACCATATATTTT. It codes for CASSPPGLQLGNTIYF.

The CDR3 region is CASSFPQRPTDTQYF. DNA for the CDR3: TGTGCCAGCAGCTTCCCCCAGCGGCCCACAGATACGCAGTATTTT. This chain uses TRBV5-6 with TRBJ2-3; D is possibly TRBD2 (5 bases). Trimming left V 2 bases short and J 2 bases short, with 12 bases between. Germline V gene lookup returns CDR1 SGHDT and CDR2 YYEEEE. The CDR3 sequence is 15 residues long. The full variable domain, completed using reference TRBV5-6 and TRBJ2-3, is DAGVTQSPTHLIKTRGQQVTLRCSPKSGHDTVSWYQQALGQGPQFIFQYYEEEERQRGNFPDRFSGHQFPNYSSELNVNALLLGDSALYLCASSFPQRPTDTQYFGPGTRLTVL.

This rearrangement joins TRBV27 to TRBJ2-7; TRBD1 is a possible D gene (6 bases). CDR1 is MNHEY and CDR2 is SMNVEV in the germline V gene (reference sequence). The CDR3 is made up of 15 amino acids. V was trimmed by 3 bases and J by 3 bases, leaving 15 bases between them. This chain's CDR3 is CASSFSQGIFYEQYF. CDR3 in DNA: TGTGCCAGCAGTTTCAGTCAGGGGATTTTCTACGAGCAGTACTTC.

V usage is TRBV10-3 and J usage is TRBJ1-5, with D possibly matching TRBD1 (5 bases). The CDR3 runs to 16 residues. Trimming cost V 0 bases and J 6 bases, with 15 bases left between them. Germline CDR1 reads ENHRY; CDR2 reads SYGVKD. CDR3 amino acids: CAISESGRTSGQPQHF. CDR3 in DNA: TGTGCCATCAGTGAGTCCGGCAGGACAAGTGGTCAGCCCCAGCATTTT.

V usage is TRBV2 and J usage is TRBJ1-6; 7 bases align to TRBD1. CDR1 and CDR2 (germline): SNHLY, FYNNEI. The CDR3 loop spans 14 amino acids. Germline trimming cut 9 bases from V and 2 bases from J; bases unmatched to any gene: 4. The CDR3 coding sequence is TGTGCCAGTAACAGGGGAACCTATAATTCACCCCTCCACTTT. Its translation is CASNRGTYNSPLHF.

The rearrangement links TRBV20-1 to TRBJ2-7; 7 bases line up with TRBD2. Germline V gives CDR1 DFQATT, CDR2 SNEGSKA (reference sequence). The CDR3 runs 11 residues. V lost 1 base to trimming and J lost 12 bases; unmatched junction nucleotides: 6. This CDR3 reads CSARVPGRVYF. In DNA form, the CDR3 reads TGCAGTGCTAGAGTCCCTGGGAGGGTGTACTTC.

The rearrangement uses TRBV7-7 and TRBJ2-2, with D possibly being TRBD2 (6 bases). CDR1 SSHAT and CDR2 FNYEAQ come from the germline V gene (reference sequence). The germline V and J ends were trimmed by 7 bases and 7 bases, with 13 bases remaining between them. This CDR3 is built from 13 residues. CDR3 sequence reads: CASTDYGGGELFF. As DNA, the CDR3 is TGTGCCAGCACGGACTACGGAGGCGGGGAGCTGTTTTTT. Filled out from reference TRBV7-7 and TRBJ2-2, the complete variable domain reads GAGVSQSPRYKVTKRGQDVTLRCDPISSHATLYWYQQALGQGPEFLTYFNYEAQPDKSGLPSDRFSAERPEGSISTLTIQRTEQRDSAMYRCASTDYGGGELFFGEGSRLTVL.

This clone was observed a single time. This sequence joins TRBV5-1 and TRBJ2-7; 7 bases agree with TRBD1. V lost 2 bases to trimming and J lost 3 bases; unmatched junction nucleotides: 5. This CDR3 is built from 14 residues. The germline CDR1 and CDR2 sequences are SGHRS and YFSETQ. For the CDR3, the DNA is TGCGCCAGCAGCTTCTCACAGGGGATCTACGAGCAGTACTTC. Protein: CASSFSQGIYEQYF.

The chain carries TRBV7-2 and TRBJ1-2; D might be TRBD1 (5 bases). V was cut by 4 bases and J by 1 base, with 19 bases left in between. Germline V gives CDR1 SGHTA, CDR2 FQGNSA. The CDR3 length is 17 residues. The CDR3 protein is CASSSPRGDVVNYGYTF. CDR3 DNA: TGTGCCAGCAGCTCCCCACGGGGGGACGTAGTTAACTATGGCTACACCTTC. The complete variable domain, with remaining parts taken from reference TRBV7-2 and TRBJ1-2, reads GAGVSQSPSNKVTEKGKDVELRCDPISGHTALYWYRQSLGQGLEFLIYFQGNSAPDKSGLPSDRFSAERTGGSVSTLTIQRTQQEDSAVYLCASSSPRGDVVNYGYTFGSGTRLTVV.

This clone was recorded once. The chain carries TRBV7-2 and TRBJ2-1; 10 positions match TRBD2. The ends lost 1 base at V and 6 bases at J; junction bases unmatched: 3. CDR3 size: 15 residues. CDR1 is SGHTA, CDR2 FQGNSA, per germline. CDR3 nucleotide sequence: TGTGCCAGCAGCTTAGAACCTAGCGGGGGCAATGAGCAGTTCTTC. Translating gives CASSLEPSGGNEQFF. Full variable domain (missing parts from reference TRBV7-2 and TRBJ2-1): GAGVSQSPSNKVTEKGKDVELRCDPISGHTALYWYRQSLGQGLEFLIYFQGNSAPDKSGLPSDRFSAERTGGSVSTLTIQRTQQEDSAVYLCASSLEPSGGNEQFFGPGTRLTVL.

The chain links TRBV27 to TRBJ1-4, with 8 positions matching TRBD1. Germline trimming cut 4 bases from V and 6 bases from J; bases unmatched to any gene: 4. CDR3 size: 14 residues. In germline, CDR1 is MNHEY, CDR2 SMNVEV (reference sequence). CDR3 loop: CASSYRQGYEKLFF. DNA of the CDR3: TGTGCCAGCAGTTACAGACAGGGGTATGAAAAACTGTTTTTT.